This TCR beta chain was sequenced in a study of radiotherapy plus CTLA-4 blockade in lung cancer. Study-wide results and caveats: Reports state that early shifts in blood T cell clones, with interferon-beta, best predicted response.

Germline V gene sequence: CDR1 SNHLY, CDR2 FYNNEI. The V gene end was trimmed by 5 bases and the J gene end by 4 bases; junction bases not matched to a gene: 5. There are 15 residues in the CDR3. The assay was immunoSEQ multiplex PCR, and TCRdb's table has in-frame clones only and misses some. The data show approximately 80,000 clones, over 65% seen once. This clone came up a few times. The antigen is undetermined. The clonotype was recovered from a human donor with non-small cell lung cancer whose response to radiotherapy plus ipilimumab could not be evaluated. The chain recombines TRBV2 with TRBJ1-3, with TRBD1 identical over 10 bases. This sample comprised peripheral blood, obtained from a patient treated with radiotherapy plus ipilimumab. The CDR3 loop reads CASSRQGAPGNTIYF. CDR3 DNA: TGTGCCAGCAGTCGACAGGGGGCGCCCGGAAACACCATATATTTT.